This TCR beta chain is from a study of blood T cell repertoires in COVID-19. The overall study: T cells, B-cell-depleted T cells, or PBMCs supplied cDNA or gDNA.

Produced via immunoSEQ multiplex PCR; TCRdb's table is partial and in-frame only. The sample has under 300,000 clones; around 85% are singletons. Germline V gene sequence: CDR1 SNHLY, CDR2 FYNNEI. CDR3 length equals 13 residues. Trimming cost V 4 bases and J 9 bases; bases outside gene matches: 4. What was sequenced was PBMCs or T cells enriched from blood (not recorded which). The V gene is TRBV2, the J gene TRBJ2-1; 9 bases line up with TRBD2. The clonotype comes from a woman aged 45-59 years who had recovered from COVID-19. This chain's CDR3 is CASSASGKGEQFF. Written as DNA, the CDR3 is TGTGCCAGCAGTGCTAGCGGGAAGGGTGAGCAGTTCTTC.